These T cell receptor beta chains were read from a single sample in a study of CD8 T cells in ankylosing spondylitis. TCRdb processed the 5' RACE reads anew with MiXCR; each CDR3 protein has one entry. Among under 300,000 distinct CDR3 sequences listed, more than 9% were seen once. The material sequenced was blood, either unsorted or a sorted T cell fraction (not recorded which). Every receptor here comes from a male donor with ankylosing spondylitis or in good health (not recorded which). CDR3s include the opening cysteine and the closing phenylalanine or tryptophan. The D gene is left open where the match is weak. Some rows mark clone size as missing; the rest say once, few, many or name a class of expanded clone.

DNA	CDR3	V	D	size	J
TGTGCCAGCAGTCGTGGCGCGGGGGGGCCGATTACAGATGAGCAGTTCTTC	CASSRGAGGPITDEQFF	TRBV2	TRBD2	NA	TRBJ2-1
TGTGCCAGCAGGCGGACAGGGAAGAGAGAAAAACTGTTTTTT	CASRRTGKREKLFF	TRBV12-3/TRBV12-4	TRBD1	many	TRBJ1-4
TGTGCCAGCAGTTTTCGCGGACAGATCGCAACTAATGAAAAACTGTTTTTT	CASSFRGQIATNEKLFF	TRBV12-3/TRBV12-4	NA	many	TRBJ1-4
TGCAGCGCCTCCGGGACAGGGGGCGTCTCTGGAAACACCATATATTTT	CSASGTGGVSGNTIYF	TRBV29-1	TRBD1	few	TRBJ1-3
TGTGCCACCAGCAGCGACGGGGGCTACGAGCAGTACTTC	CATSSDGGYEQYF	TRBV15	NA	NA	TRBJ2-7
TGCAGTGCTAGAGATCCGAAGGGCCTAAACACTGAAGCTTTCTTT	CSARDPKGLNTEAFF	TRBV20-1	NA	few	TRBJ1-1
TGCGCCAGCAGCTCATCAGGGGGCGTAAAGGAAAAACTGTTTTTT	CASSSSGGVKEKLFF	TRBV4-1	TRBD1	many	TRBJ1-4
TGTGCCAGCAGTTTACGTGTGGACACAGTTAGACCCTACGAGCAGTACTTC	CASSLRVDTVRPYEQYF	TRBV12-3/TRBV12-4	NA	many	TRBJ2-7
TGCGCCAGCAGTGGCCAGGGTGGGAACATTCAGTACTTC	CASSGQGGNIQYF	TRBV10-2	NA	NA	TRBJ2-4
TGCGCCAGCAGCTTGACCGCGGACAGAACAGGCTACACCTTC	CASSLTADRTGYTF	TRBV5-1	NA	many	TRBJ1-2
TGTGCCAGCTCACTCGCTCAACTCTACGAGCAGTACTTC	CASSLAQLYEQYF	TRBV18	NA	few	TRBJ2-7
TGTGCCAGCACCCCTCCGGGTCGTCCGCCCAATGAGCAGTTCTTC	CASTPPGRPPNEQFF	TRBV25-1	NA	many	TRBJ2-1
TGTGCCAGCAGGCTTCGGGACAGACCTAATGAAAAACTGTTTTTT	CASRLRDRPNEKLFF	TRBV7-2	TRBD1	many	TRBJ1-4
TGCAGTGCTAGAGGGGTTGGAGGGTTGAGTCAGCCCCAGCATTTT	CSARGVGGLSQPQHF	TRBV20-1	NA	few	TRBJ1-5
TGTGCCGCCCCGCCTGGGACAGACAGGGGCCCTTGGAACACTGAAGCTTTCTTT	CAAPPGTDRGPWNTEAFF	TRBV24-1	TRBD1	many	TRBJ1-1
TGCAGTGCCGGGGGCGAAGAGACCCAGTACTTC	CSAGGEETQYF	TRBV20-1	NA	many	TRBJ2-5
TGCAGTGCTAGAGTCTCCAGGGGCCGCACAGATACGCAGTATTTT	CSARVSRGRTDTQYF	TRBV20-1	NA	many	TRBJ2-3
TGTGCCAGCCCGTGGAGTGAAAAACTGTTTTTT	CASPWSEKLFF	TRBV18	NA	NA	TRBJ1-4
TGTGCCAGCAGCTTCGGCGGGAGGGCCGTCCATGAGCAGTTCTTC	CASSFGGRAVHEQFF	TRBV7-9	TRBD2	NA	TRBJ2-1
TGTGCCAGCAGTGCGGGACAGAGCCTTTCCTACGAGCAGTACTTC	CASSAGQSLSYEQYF	TRBV25-1	TRBD1	medium-sized	TRBJ2-7
TGTGCCAGCAGCGTAATGGGGGATACGCAGTATTTT	CASSVMGDTQYF	TRBV7-9	NA	few	TRBJ2-3
TGTGCCAGCACGCTCCGACAGGGGGTTAGGAATGAGCAGTTCTTC	CASTLRQGVRNEQFF	TRBV7-9	TRBD1	few	TRBJ2-1
TGTGCCACCTCTCCCCGGGACAGGGGGCTCACTGAAGCTTTCTTT	CATSPRDRGLTEAFF	TRBV15	TRBD1	many	TRBJ1-1
TGCGCCAGCAGCAGAGGGACTAGCGGGGGACTTCCGGGGTACAATGAGCAGTTCTTC	CASSRGTSGGLPGYNEQFF	TRBV5-1	TRBD2	many	TRBJ2-1
TGTGCCAGCGGACAGGGGGCGCCTGGCTACACCTTC	CASGQGAPGYTF	TRBV2	TRBD1	many	TRBJ1-2
TGTGCCAGCAGCTCGGATGCCTTGGACATGGGAACTGAAGCTTTCTTT	CASSSDALDMGTEAFF	TRBV5-5	NA	many	TRBJ1-1
TGTGCCAGCAGCCGGCCCCCCACAGATACGCAGTATTTT	CASSRPPTDTQYF	TRBV6-6	NA	many	TRBJ2-3
TGTGCCATCGCAACCGGGGGGGGACAACCTAACTATGGCTACACCTTC	CAIATGGGQPNYGYTF	TRBV10-3	NA	many	TRBJ1-2
TGCAGTGCTAGAGTACCGGGGATGAGCACTGAAGCTTTCTTT	CSARVPGMSTEAFF	TRBV20-1	NA	many	TRBJ1-1
TGCAGCGTGGCAGACACAGGATTCAACTATGGCTACACCTTC	CSVADTGFNYGYTF	TRBV29-1	NA	many	TRBJ1-2
TGTGCCATCAGTGCAGGGTACACTGAAGCTTTCTTT	CAISAGYTEAFF	TRBV10-3	NA	NA	TRBJ1-1
TGTGCCAGCAGCTTTAAAGACGAGCAGTACTTC	CASSFKDEQYF	TRBV7-2	NA	many	TRBJ2-7
TGTGCCAGCAGACCCGGGACAGCGTTAAACACTGAAGCTTTCTTT	CASRPGTALNTEAFF	TRBV5-6	TRBD1	many	TRBJ1-1
TGCAGCGTTGGCCTAAGGGGGGACACTGAAGCTTTCTTT	CSVGLRGDTEAFF	TRBV29-1	NA	many	TRBJ1-1
TGTGCCAGCAGTTACCAGCAGGGCAACTATGGCTACACCTTC	CASSYQQGNYGYTF	TRBV6-5	NA	many	TRBJ1-2
TGCAGTGCTAGGCCGCCTGATGGGACTACTTCCACAGATACGCAGTATTTT	CSARPPDGTTSTDTQYF	TRBV20-1	TRBD2	many	TRBJ2-3
TGTGCCAGCCGCCTTGGGAAGCGGGGGACCGGGGAGCTGTTTTTT	CASRLGKRGTGELFF	TRBV6-1	TRBD2	many	TRBJ2-2
TGTGCCAGCAGCCAGGACACACACTATGGCTACACCTTC	CASSQDTHYGYTF	TRBV3-1	NA	many	TRBJ1-2
TGCGCCAGCAGTATCCTACCCCAGGGGGGCGGCACAGATACGCAGTATTTT	CASSILPQGGGTDTQYF	TRBV4-1	NA	many	TRBJ2-3